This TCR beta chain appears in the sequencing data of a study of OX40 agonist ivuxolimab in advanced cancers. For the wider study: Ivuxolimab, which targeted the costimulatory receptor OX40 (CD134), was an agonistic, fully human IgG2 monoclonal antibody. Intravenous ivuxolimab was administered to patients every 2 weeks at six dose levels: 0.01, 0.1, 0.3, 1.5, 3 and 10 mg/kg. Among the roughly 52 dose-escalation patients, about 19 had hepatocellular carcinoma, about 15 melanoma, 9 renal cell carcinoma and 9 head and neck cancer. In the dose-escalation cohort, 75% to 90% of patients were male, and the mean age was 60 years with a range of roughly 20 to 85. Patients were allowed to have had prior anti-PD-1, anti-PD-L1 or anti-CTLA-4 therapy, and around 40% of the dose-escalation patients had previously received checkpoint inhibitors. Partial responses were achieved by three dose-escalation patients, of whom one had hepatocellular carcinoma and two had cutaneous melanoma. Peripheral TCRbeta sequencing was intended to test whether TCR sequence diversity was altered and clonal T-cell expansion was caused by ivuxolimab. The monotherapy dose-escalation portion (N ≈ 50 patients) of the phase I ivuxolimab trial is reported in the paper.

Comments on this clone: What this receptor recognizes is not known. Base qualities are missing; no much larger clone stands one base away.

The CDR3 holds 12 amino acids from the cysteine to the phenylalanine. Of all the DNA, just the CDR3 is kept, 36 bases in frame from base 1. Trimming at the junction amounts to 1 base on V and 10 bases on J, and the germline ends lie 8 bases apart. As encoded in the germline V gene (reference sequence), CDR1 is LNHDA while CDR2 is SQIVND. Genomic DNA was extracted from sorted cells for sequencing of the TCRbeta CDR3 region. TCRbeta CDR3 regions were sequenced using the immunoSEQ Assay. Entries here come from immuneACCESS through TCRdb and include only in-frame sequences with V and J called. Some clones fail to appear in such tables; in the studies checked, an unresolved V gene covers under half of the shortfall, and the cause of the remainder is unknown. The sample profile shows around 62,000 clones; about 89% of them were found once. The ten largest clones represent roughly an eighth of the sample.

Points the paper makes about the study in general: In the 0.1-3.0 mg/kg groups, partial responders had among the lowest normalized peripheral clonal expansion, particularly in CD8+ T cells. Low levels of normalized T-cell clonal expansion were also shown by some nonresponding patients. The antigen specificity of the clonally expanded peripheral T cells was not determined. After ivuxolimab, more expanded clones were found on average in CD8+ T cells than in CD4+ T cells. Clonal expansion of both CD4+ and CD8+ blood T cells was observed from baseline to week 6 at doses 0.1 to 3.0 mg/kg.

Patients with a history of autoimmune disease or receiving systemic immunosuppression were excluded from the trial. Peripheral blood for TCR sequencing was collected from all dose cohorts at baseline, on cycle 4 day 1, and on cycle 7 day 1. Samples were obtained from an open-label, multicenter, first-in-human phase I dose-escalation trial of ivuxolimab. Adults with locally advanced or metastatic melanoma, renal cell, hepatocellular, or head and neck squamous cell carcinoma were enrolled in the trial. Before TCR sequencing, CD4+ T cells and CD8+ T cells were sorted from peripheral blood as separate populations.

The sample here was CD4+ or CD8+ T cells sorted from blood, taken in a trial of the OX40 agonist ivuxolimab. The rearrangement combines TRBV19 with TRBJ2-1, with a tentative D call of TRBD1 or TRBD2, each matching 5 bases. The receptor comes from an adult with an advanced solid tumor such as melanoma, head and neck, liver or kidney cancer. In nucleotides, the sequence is TGTGCCAGTAGTATAGGGGGGTCAGAGCAGTTCTTC. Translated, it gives CASSIGGSEQFF.